These 10 T cell receptor beta chains came from one sample sequenced in a study of identical twins. TCRdb called the 5' RACE reads again in MiXCR, with one record for every CDR3 protein. There are about 260,000 distinct CDR3 sequences in the sample; around 6.6% occur only once, and under 4% lies in the top ten. This same sample was also taken into another study, of yellow fever vaccine responses in identical twins.

Sample: memory (CD45RO+) T cells sorted from blood. The receptors here all came from a young woman in good health.

This clonotype was seen at least ten times. This sequence joins TRBV12-3 or TRBV12-4 and TRBJ2-2, with D unresolved. CDR3 length equals 14 residues. Trimming cost V 3 bases and J 0 bases, with 5 bases left between them. The CDR3 DNA sequence: TGTGCCAGCAGTTTTGCGTCGAACACCGGGGAGCTGTTTTTT. It encodes CASSFASNTGELFF.

The chain is built from TRBV20-1 and TRBJ2-5; TRBD2 matches 9 bases. The CDR3 spans 16 residues. Trimming at V came to 4 bases and at J to 2 bases, leaving 11 bases not matched to a gene. Germline lookup yields CDR1 DFQATT and CDR2 SNEGSKA (reference sequence). The DNA of the CDR3 is TGCAGTGCTACCTCCCCACTAGCGGGCCCTCAAGAGACCCAGTACTTC. Protein sequence: CSATSPLAGPQETQYF.

For the CDR3, the DNA is TGTGCCAGCAGCCACGCCGGAGGGGCCAACGTCCTGACTTTC. It encodes CASSHAGGANVLTF. The J gene is TRBJ2-6, the V gene TRBV3-1; D gene uncertain. Looked up from germline, CDR1 is LGHDT and CDR2 is YNNKEL (reference sequence). V was cut by 3 bases and J by 4 bases, with 7 bases left in between. There are 14 residues in the CDR3.

The chain recombines TRBV5-1 with TRBJ2-2, with 7 nucleotides matching TRBD1. Per the germline V gene, CDR1 is SGHRS and CDR2 is YFSETQ. Trimming at V came to 1 base and at J to 4 bases, leaving 13 bases not matched to a gene. The CDR3 consists of 18 residues. CDR3 sequence reads: CASSLPQGRFSGTGELFF. The DNA of the CDR3 is TGCGCCAGCAGCTTGCCACAGGGGCGTTTTTCTGGCACCGGGGAGCTGTTTTTT.

V gene TRBV19 combines with J gene TRBJ2-1; the match to TRBD2 covers 13 bases. CDR3 length: 19 residues. The junction had 15 bases not matched to a gene; V was cut back by 3 bases and J by 7 bases. Germline assignment: CDR1 LNHDA and CDR2 SQIVND (reference sequence). CDR3 sequence reads: CASSMPGGRTSGSRNEQFF. The CDR3 nucleotides read TGTGCCAGTAGTATGCCAGGGGGCCGGACTAGCGGGAGTCGGAATGAGCAGTTCTTC.

This chain uses TRBV25-1 with TRBJ2-3, with 7 positions matching TRBD1. The CDR3 totals 16 residues. Trimming cost V 1 base and J 4 bases; bases outside gene matches: 8. Germline CDR1 reads MGHDK; CDR2 reads SYGVNS. The chain's CDR3 is CASSEFVTGSADTQYF. DNA for the CDR3: TGTGCCAGCAGTGAATTCGTGACAGGGTCAGCAGATACGCAGTATTTT. The full variable domain, in which reference TRBV25-1 and TRBJ2-3 provide the parts outside the CDR3, is EADIYQTPRYLVIGTGKKITLECSQTMGHDKMYWYQQDPGMELHLIHYSYGVNSTEKGDLSSESTVSRIRTEHFPLTLESARPSHTSQYLCASSEFVTGSADTQYFGPGTRLTVL.

The genes are TRBV20-1 and TRBJ1-1; tentatively, D is TRBD1 (5 bases). This CDR3 spans 13 amino acids. CDR1 is DFQATT and CDR2 is SNEGSKA in the germline V gene (reference sequence). V was shortened by 5 bases and J by 0 bases, with 10 bases between the two germline ends. The DNA for the CDR3 is TGCAGTGCTTCCAGGGAAATGAACACTGAAGCTTTCTTT. Its protein is CSASREMNTEAFF.

The sample holds a few counts of this clonotype. This chain links TRBV20-1 with TRBJ2-1; 8 nucleotides agree with TRBD2. The CDR3 extends over 12 amino acids. V lost 6 bases to trimming and J lost 8 bases; unmatched junction nucleotides: 6. Per the germline V gene, CDR1 is DFQATT and CDR2 is SNEGSKA (reference sequence). CDR3 in amino acids: CSATKLADEQFF. The CDR3, as DNA: TGCAGTGCAACAAAACTAGCGGATGAGCAGTTCTTC.

This clonotype was observed a few times. This chain connects TRBV20-1 to TRBJ2-5, with no clear D. Trimming shortened V by 0 bases and J by 2 bases, and 7 bases separated the two germline ends. The CDR3 is 13 residues long. In germline, CDR1 is DFQATT, CDR2 SNEGSKA (reference sequence). This CDR3 reads CSARDPLQETQYF. The CDR3 region has the DNA TGCAGTGCTAGAGATCCCCTACAAGAGACCCAGTACTTC.

The gene calls are TRBV14 and TRBJ2-1; a weak D match, TRBD1 (5 bases). Germline V CDR1 and CDR2: SGHDN, FVKESK. CDR3 length: 13 residues. The ends were cut back, 5 bases at V and 8 bases at J, with 13 bases in the middle. The CDR3 DNA reads as TGTGCCAGCAGCTACGGGCCCAGGGATGAGCAGTTCTTC. It translates to CASSYGPRDEQFF. The whole variable domain, remainder taken from reference TRBV14 and TRBJ2-1, is EAGVTQFPSHSVIEKGQTVTLRCDPISGHDNLYWYRRVMGKEIKFLLHFVKESKQDESGMPNNRFLAERTGGTYSTLKVQPAELEDSGVYFCASSYGPRDEQFFGPGTRLTVL.